This T cell receptor beta chain was observed in a study of blood T cell repertoires in COVID-19. This CDR3 is 13 amino acids long. The germline CDR1 and CDR2 sequences are MNHEY and SVGAGI. The V end lost 6 bases, the J end lost 5 bases, and 14 bases lay between the germline ends. Clones were sequenced by immunoSEQ multiplex PCR, and TCRdb holds only the in-frame ones, with some missing. Of approximately 160,000 clones in the sample, more than 90% were seen once. The chain joins TRBV6-5 to TRBJ2-7, with D perhaps matching TRBD2 (6 bases). The sample comprised peripheral blood. The TCR sequence derives from a man between 50 and 59 years old with acute or convalescent COVID-19. The CDR3 protein is CASRRGGGDEQYF. The CDR3 bases are TGTGCCAGCAGGAGGGGAGGTGGCGACGAGCAGTACTTC.